These 17 T cell receptor beta chains share one sample of origin, sequenced in a study of blood T cell repertoires in COVID-19. Clones were sequenced by immunoSEQ multiplex PCR, and TCRdb holds only the in-frame ones, with some missing. The sample records around 230,000 clones, 86% being singletons. Sequencing was done on a sample of peripheral blood. The source of these receptors is a man aged 25 to 40 who had recovered from COVID-19.

The rearrangement joins TRBV6-5 to TRBJ1-2; tentatively, D is TRBD1 (5 bases). Trimming pared 6 bases from V and 4 bases from J, leaving 15 bases between. This CDR3 spans 14 amino acids. The germline CDR1 and CDR2 sequences are MNHEY and SVGAGI. CDR3 sequence reads: CASRPSTVLYGYTF. DNA for the CDR3: TGTGCCAGCAGACCCTCGACAGTACTCTATGGCTACACCTTC.

This rearrangement joins TRBV6-5 to TRBJ2-7; D not certain. The ends were cut back, 2 bases at V and 4 bases at J, with 6 bases in the middle. The germline V gene encodes CDR1 MNHEY and CDR2 SVGAGI. The CDR3 has 12 residues. CDR3 loop: CASSYGRYEQYF. CDR3 nucleotides: TGTGCCAGCAGTTACGGCCGATACGAGCAGTACTTC.

This clone was detected only once. V gene TRBV5-1 combines with J gene TRBJ2-6; TRBD1 agrees at 8 bases. J gave up 0 bases and V 9 bases, and 5 bases lay outside the gene matches. The germline V gene has CDR1 SGHRS and CDR2 YFSETQ. The CDR3 runs 15 residues. The CDR3 is CATQQGGSGANVLTF. The CDR3 nucleotides are TGCGCCACCCAACAGGGGGGCTCTGGGGCCAACGTCCTGACTTTC.

This rearrangement joins TRBV12-5 to TRBJ2-5; 14 nucleotides match TRBD2. V was pared by 1 base and J by 2 bases, with 3 bases of the junction left unmatched. Germline V gene lookup returns CDR1 LGHNT and CDR2 FRNRAP. There are 17 residues in the CDR3. CDR3 protein: CASGLARLAGGQETQYF. DNA for the CDR3: TGTGCTAGTGGTTTGGCCCGACTAGCGGGGGGGCAAGAGACCCAGTACTTC.

V gene TRBV19 combines with J gene TRBJ1-1; a possible D gene is TRBD1 (6 bases). The V end was cut by 1 base, the J end by 3 bases, with 9 bases between. This CDR3 is 14 amino acids long. Germline V gene data show CDR1 as LNHDA and CDR2 as SQIVND (reference sequence). In DNA form, the CDR3 reads TGTGCCAGTAGTATAGGGACAGACCACACTGAAGCTTTCTTT. It is translated as CASSIGTDHTEAFF.

The V and J genes are TRBV18 and TRBJ2-7; possible D gene TRBD1, 6 bases. The CDR3 contains 13 residues. The germline gives CDR1 KGHSH, CDR2 LQKENI. The germline V and J ends were trimmed by 4 bases and 2 bases, with 9 bases remaining between them. The chain's CDR3 is CASSLGQTYEQYF. CDR3 coding DNA: TGTGCCAGCTCACTAGGACAGACCTACGAGCAGTACTTC.

This clone was observed a handful of times. The CDR3 here is CAWLRDRRNTEAFF. CDR3 DNA sequence: TGTGCCTGGCTCCGGGACAGGAGGAACACTGAAGCTTTCTTT. The chain joins TRBV30 to TRBJ1-1, with TRBD1 matching 8 bases. Germline V gene sequence: CDR1 GTSNPN, CDR2 SVGIG (reference sequence). V dropped 5 bases and J dropped 1; count of bases not matched to a gene: 6. The CDR3 loop spans 14 amino acids.

The rearrangement links TRBV12-3 or TRBV12-4 to TRBJ1-4; D unresolved. The CDR3 totals 12 residues. V was pared by 6 bases and J by 5 bases, with 7 bases between. CDR3 in DNA: TGTGCCAGCAGCGATCAGAATGAAAAACTGTTTTTT. Its protein is CASSDQNEKLFF.

The chain is built from TRBV6-9 and TRBJ1-5; unclear D gene. Between the trimmed V and J ends, which lost 3 bases and 7 bases, there was a span of 19 bases. Germline lookup yields CDR1 MNHGY and CDR2 SVAAGI. CDR3 length: 16 residues. CDR3 DNA sequence: TGTGCCAGCAGTTACACCGACGGAGCGTGGCGACAGCCCCAGCATTTT. This encodes CASSYTDGAWRQPQHF.

CDR3 in DNA: TGTGCCAGCAGCCCTAGTTCTGGCGAGCAGTACTTC. Amino acids: CASSPSSGEQYF. The chain has TRBV3-1 (or the pseudogene TRBV3-2) and TRBJ2-7; D gene ambiguous. V lost 4 bases to trimming and J lost 6 bases, with 10 bases between them. Germline V gene lookup returns CDR1 LGHDT and CDR2 YNNKEL (reference sequence). The CDR3 covers 12 residues.

DNA of the CDR3: TGTGCCAGCAGTCCCGGACAGGGGAACTATGGCTACACCTTC. Translating gives CASSPGQGNYGYTF. J is TRBJ1-2 and V is TRBV6-5, with 9 positions matching TRBD1. V was pared by 5 bases and J by 2 bases, with 3 bases of the junction left unmatched. The CDR3 sequence is 14 residues long. Germline V CDR1 and CDR2: MNHEY, SVGAGI.

This chain uses TRBV30 with TRBJ1-2, with TRBD1 as a possible D gene (5 bases). Per germline, CDR1 GTSNPN and CDR2 SVGIG (reference sequence). V was pared by 5 bases and J by 4 bases, with 11 bases between. CDR3 length equals 12 residues. CDR3 protein: CAWQQGTYGYTF. CDR3 sequence (DNA): TGTGCCTGGCAGCAGGGAACCTATGGCTACACCTTC.

V usage is TRBV7-8 and J usage is TRBJ2-6, with D uncertain. The CDR3 is 21 residues long. Germline V gene sequence: CDR1 SGHVS, CDR2 FQNEAQ. Trimming removed 6 bases from V and 0 bases from J, with 27 bases in between. The CDR3 here is CASSYVAGEILRFSGANVLTF. DNA for the CDR3: TGTGCCAGCAGTTATGTGGCAGGCGAAATACTCCGATTCTCTGGGGCCAACGTCCTGACTTTC.

This clone was seen a single time. The chain links TRBV5-6 to TRBJ1-2; TRBD1 might be the D (5 bases). Per germline, CDR1 SGHDT and CDR2 YYEEEE. CDR3 length: 14 amino acids. The V end lost 4 bases, the J end lost 5 bases, and 15 bases lay between the germline ends. CDR3 amino acids: CASSPSWGLYGYTF. CDR3 in DNA: TGTGCCAGCAGCCCCTCTTGGGGCCTTTATGGCTACACCTTC.

This chain joins TRBV5-6 and TRBJ2-7; no reliable D call. Trimming removed 1 base at V and 4 bases at J, with 15 bases between. Germline CDR1 SGHDT, CDR2 YYEEEE. The CDR3 is made up of 15 amino acids. Written as DNA, the CDR3 is TGTGCCAGCAGCTTGTTCTTGGCCCCGTCTTACGAGCAGTACTTC. It is translated as CASSLFLAPSYEQYF.

This clone has a handful of counts. The chain combines TRBV9 with TRBJ2-7; D perhaps matches TRBD1 (5 bases). The ends were cut back, 0 bases at V and 8 bases at J, with 12 bases in the middle. The CDR3 length is 13 residues. Looked up from germline, CDR1 is SGDLS and CDR2 is YYNGEE. CDR3 DNA: TGTGCCAGCAGCGTAGAGGGGCTTACGCAGCAGTACTTC. This sequence encodes CASSVEGLTQQYF.

V is TRBV7-6 and J is TRBJ1-5; tentative D call: TRBD1 (6 bases). Germline-derived CDR1 and CDR2 are SGHVS and FNYEAQ. Trimming removed 6 bases from V and 4 bases from J, with 16 bases in between. CDR3 length: 15 amino acids. The DNA of the CDR3 is TGTGCCAGCAGTTCTCAATCAGGGGCTAATCAGCCCCAGCATTTT. The encoded protein is CASSSQSGANQPQHF.